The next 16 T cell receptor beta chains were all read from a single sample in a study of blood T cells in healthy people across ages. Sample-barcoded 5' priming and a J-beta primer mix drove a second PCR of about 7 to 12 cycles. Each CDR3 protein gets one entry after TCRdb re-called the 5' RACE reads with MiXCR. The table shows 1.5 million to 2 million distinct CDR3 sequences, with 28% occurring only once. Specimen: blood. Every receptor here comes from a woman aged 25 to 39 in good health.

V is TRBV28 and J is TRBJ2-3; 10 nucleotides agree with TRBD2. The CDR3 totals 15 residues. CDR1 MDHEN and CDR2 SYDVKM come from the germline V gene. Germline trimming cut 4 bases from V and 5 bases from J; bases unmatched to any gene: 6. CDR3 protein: CASSSLLAGVDTQYF. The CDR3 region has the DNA TGTGCCAGCAGTTCCCTCCTAGCGGGGGTAGATACGCAGTATTTT.

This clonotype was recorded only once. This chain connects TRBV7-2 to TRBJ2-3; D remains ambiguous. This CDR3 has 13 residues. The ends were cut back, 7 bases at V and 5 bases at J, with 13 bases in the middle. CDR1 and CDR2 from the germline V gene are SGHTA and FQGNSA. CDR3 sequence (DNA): TGTGCCAGCACAGACCCACTTGAAGATACGCAGTATTTT. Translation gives CASTDPLEDTQYF. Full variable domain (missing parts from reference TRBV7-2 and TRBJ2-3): GAGVSQSPSNKVTEKGKDVELRCDPISGHTALYWYRQSLGQGLEFLIYFQGNSAPDKSGLPSDRFSAERTGGSVSTLTIQRTQQEDSAVYLCASTDPLEDTQYFGPGTRLTVL.

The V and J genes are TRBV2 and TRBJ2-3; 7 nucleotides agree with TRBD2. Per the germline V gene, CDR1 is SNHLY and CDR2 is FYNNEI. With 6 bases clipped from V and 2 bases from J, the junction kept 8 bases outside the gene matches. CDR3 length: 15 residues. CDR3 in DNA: TGTGCCAGCAGCTCGGGGAGGGACGACACAGATACGCAGTATTTT. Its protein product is CASSSGRDDTDTQYF.

CDR3 sequence reads: CASDPPRLRGRVTEQFF. The CDR3 DNA is TGTGCCAGCGACCCCCCCCGGCTACGCGGGAGGGTTACTGAGCAGTTCTTC. The V call is TRBV21-1, the J call TRBJ2-1; TRBD2, as called in the table, went unchecked against the DNA. TRBV21-1 is termed a pseudogene. This CDR3 comprises 17 residues.

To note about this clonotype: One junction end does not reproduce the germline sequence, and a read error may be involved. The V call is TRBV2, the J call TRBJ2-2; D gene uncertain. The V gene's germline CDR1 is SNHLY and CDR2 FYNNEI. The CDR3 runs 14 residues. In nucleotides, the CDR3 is TGCGCCAGCAGTGTTAGGGCCGGCACCGGGGAGCTGTTTTTT. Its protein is CASSVRAGTGELFF.

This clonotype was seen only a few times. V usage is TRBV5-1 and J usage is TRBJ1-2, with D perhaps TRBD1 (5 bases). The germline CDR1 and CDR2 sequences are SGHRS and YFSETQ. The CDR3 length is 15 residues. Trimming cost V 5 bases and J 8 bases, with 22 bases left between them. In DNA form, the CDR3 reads TGCGCCAGCAGTCAAGGGGCAAACAGGATTGTGGGCTACACCTTC. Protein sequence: CASSQGANRIVGYTF.

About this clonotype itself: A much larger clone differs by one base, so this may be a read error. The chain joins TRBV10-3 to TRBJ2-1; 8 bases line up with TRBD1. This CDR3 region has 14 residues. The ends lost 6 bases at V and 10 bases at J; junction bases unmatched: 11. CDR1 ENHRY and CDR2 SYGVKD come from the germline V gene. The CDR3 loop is CAISGQGSSYEQFF. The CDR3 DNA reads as TGTGCCATCAGCGGACAGGGATCCTCCTACGAGCAGTTCTTC.

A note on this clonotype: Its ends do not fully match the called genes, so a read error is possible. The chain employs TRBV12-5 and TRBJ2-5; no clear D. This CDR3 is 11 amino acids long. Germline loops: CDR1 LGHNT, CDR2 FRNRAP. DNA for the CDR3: TGTGCTAGTAGTTTATACGAGACCAAGTACTTC. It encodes CASSLYETKYF.

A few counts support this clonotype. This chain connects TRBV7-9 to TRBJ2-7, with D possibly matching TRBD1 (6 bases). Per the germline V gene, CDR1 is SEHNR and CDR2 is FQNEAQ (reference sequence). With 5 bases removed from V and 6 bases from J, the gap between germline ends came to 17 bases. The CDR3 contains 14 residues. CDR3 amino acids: CASSPRQAKREQYF. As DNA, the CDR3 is TGTGCCAGCAGCCCACGACAGGCCAAGCGCGAGCAGTACTTC.

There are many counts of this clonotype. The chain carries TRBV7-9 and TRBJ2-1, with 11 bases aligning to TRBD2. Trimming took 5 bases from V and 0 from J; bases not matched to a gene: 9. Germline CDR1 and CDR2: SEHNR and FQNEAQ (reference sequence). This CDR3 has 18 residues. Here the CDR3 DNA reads TGTGCCAGCAGCAAACCGGGACTAGCGGATAGCTCCTACAATGAGCAGTTCTTC. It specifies CASSKPGLADSSYNEQFF.

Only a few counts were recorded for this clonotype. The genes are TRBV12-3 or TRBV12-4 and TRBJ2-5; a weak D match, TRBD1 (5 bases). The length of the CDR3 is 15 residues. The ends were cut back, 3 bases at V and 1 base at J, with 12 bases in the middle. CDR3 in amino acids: CASSLSGIGQETQYF. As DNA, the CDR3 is TGTGCCAGCAGTTTGTCAGGGATCGGCCAAGAGACCCAGTACTTC.

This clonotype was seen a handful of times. CDR3 in amino acids: CASSFAFRTASTDTQYF. CDR3 nucleotides: TGTGCCAGCAGTTTTGCCTTCCGGACGGCCAGCACAGATACGCAGTATTTT. The chain recombines TRBV27 with TRBJ2-3; unclear D gene. In germline, CDR1 is MNHEY, CDR2 SMNVEV (reference sequence). V dropped 3 bases and J dropped 0 bases, with 16 bases sitting between them. The CDR3 is 17 amino acids.

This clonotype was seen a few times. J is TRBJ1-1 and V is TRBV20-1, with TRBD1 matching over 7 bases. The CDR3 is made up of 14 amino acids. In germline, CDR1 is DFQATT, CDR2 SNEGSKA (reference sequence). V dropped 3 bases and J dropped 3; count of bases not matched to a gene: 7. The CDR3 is CSARGDRTYTEAFF. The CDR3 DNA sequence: TGCAGTGCTAGGGGGGACAGAACCTACACTGAAGCTTTCTTT.

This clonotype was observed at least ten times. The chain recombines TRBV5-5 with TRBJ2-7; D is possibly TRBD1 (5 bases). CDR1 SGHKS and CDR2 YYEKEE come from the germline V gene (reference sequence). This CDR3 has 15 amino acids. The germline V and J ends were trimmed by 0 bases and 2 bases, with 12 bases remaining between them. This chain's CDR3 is CASSLGQGIPYEQYF. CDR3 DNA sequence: TGTGCCAGCAGCTTGGGCCAGGGAATCCCCTACGAGCAGTACTTC.

CDR3 region: CASSFWTGNQPQHF. The CDR3 DNA reads as TGTGCCAGCAGCTTTTGGACGGGCAATCAGCCCCAGCATTTT. This chain uses TRBV6-2 or TRBV6-3 with TRBJ1-5; D gene ambiguous. CDR1 MNHEY and CDR2 SVGEGT come from the germline V gene. The CDR3 loop spans 14 amino acids. V was trimmed by 6 bases and J by 2 bases, leaving 11 bases between them.

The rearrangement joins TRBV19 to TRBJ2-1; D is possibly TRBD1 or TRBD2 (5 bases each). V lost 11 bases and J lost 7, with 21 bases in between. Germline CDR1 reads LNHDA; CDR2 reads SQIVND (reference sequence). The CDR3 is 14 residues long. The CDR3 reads CASGEGPRTNEQFF. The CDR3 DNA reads TGTGCCTCCGGTGAGGGGCCCCGAACTAATGAGCAGTTCTTC.